This TCR beta chain is drawn from a study of blood T cell repertoires in COVID-19. Overall study: Material from acute and convalescent COVID-19 was sourced from the United States, Italy and Spain.

The junction had 10 bases not matched to a gene; V was cut back by 4 bases and J by 5 bases. Germline lookup yields CDR1 SGHAT and CDR2 FQNNGV. CDR3 size: 17 residues. Here immunoSEQ multiplex PCR was the method, and the copy in TCRdb shows in-frame clones only, minus some. The table includes some 300,000 clones, around 89% detected once. This sequence was found in a woman aged 25 to 39 who had recovered from COVID-19. This sequence joins TRBV11-2 and TRBJ2-2; 10 nucleotides match TRBD2. Sequencing input: peripheral blood. Here the CDR3 reads CASSYKMGTSVTGELFF. The CDR3 nucleotides read TGTGCCAGCAGCTACAAAATGGGGACTAGCGTAACCGGGGAGCTGTTTTTT.